This TCR beta chain emerged from a study of regulatory T cells in long-lasting Graves disease. This clonotype was recorded a few times. Time point in this sample: newly diagnosed GD, antithyroid drugs for less than 3 months. The TCR library was made from RNA extracted from PBMCs. Germline lookup yields CDR1 WSHSY and CDR2 SAAADI. V was cut by 1 base and J by 2 bases, with 15 bases left in between. This CDR3 is 18 amino acids long. CDR3-region Arm-PCR and iRepertoire HTBI primers produced the TCR beta libraries. TCRdb called the multiplex PCR reads again in MiXCR, with one record for every CDR3 protein. The table has around 250,000 distinct CDR3 sequences, around 21% seen once; the top ten hold roughly 14%.

The rearrangement uses TRBV10-2 and TRBJ2-6, with D perhaps TRBD1 (6 bases). Specimen: peripheral blood mononuclear cells (PBMCs), collected at new diagnosis, from a patient treated with antithyroid drugs. The clonotype was recovered from a female donor with Graves disease. The CDR3 bases are TGCGCCAGCAGTGAGTTTATCAGGGGAGCGGCTGGGGCCAACGTCCTGACTTTC. It yields the protein CASSEFIRGAAGANVLTF.